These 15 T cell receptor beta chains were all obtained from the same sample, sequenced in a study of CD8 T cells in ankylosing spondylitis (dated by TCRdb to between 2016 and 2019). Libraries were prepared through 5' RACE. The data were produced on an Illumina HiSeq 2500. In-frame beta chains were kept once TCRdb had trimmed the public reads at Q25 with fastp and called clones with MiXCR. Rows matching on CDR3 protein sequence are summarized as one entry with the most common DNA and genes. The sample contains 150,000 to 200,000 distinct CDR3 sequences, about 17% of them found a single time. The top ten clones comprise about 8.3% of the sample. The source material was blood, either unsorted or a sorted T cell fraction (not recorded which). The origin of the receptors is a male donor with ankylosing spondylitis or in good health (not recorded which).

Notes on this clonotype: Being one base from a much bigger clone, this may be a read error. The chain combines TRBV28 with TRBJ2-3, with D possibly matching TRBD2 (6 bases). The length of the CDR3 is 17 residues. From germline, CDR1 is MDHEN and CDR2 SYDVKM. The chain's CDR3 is CANSPPGTEGPTDTQYF. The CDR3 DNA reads TGTGCCAACAGTCCCCCCGGGACGGAGGGCCCTACAGATACGCAGTATTTT.

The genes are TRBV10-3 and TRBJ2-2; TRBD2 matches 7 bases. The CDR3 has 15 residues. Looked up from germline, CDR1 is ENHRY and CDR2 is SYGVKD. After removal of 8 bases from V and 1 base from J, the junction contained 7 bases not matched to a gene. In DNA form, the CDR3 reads TGTGCCATCGGGGGAGGGACGGGGAACACCGGGGAGCTGTTTTTT. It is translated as CAIGGGTGNTGELFF.

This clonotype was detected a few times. The CDR3 bases are TGCGCCAGCAGGGCCTATGCGGGGAGCACCGGGGAGCTGTTTTTT. This sequence encodes CASRAYAGSTGELFF. The gene calls are TRBV5-1 and TRBJ2-2; a possible D gene is TRBD2 (6 bases). CDR1 SGHRS and CDR2 YFSETQ come from the germline V gene. The CDR3 is 15 residues long. The V and J ends lost 5 bases and 4 bases respectively, with 15 bases between them.

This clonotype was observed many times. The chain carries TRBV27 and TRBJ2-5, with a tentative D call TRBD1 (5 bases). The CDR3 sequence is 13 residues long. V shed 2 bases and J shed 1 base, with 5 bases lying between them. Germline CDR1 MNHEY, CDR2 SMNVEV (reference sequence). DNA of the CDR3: TGTGCCAGCAGTTTACAGGGCCAAGAGACCCAGTACTTC. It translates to CASSLQGQETQYF.

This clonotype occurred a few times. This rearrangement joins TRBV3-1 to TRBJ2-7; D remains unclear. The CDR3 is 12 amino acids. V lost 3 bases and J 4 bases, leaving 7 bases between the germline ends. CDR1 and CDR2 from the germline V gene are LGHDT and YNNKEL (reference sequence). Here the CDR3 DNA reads TGTGCCAGCAGCCAGGCTAGTTACGAGCAGTACTTC. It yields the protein CASSQASYEQYF.

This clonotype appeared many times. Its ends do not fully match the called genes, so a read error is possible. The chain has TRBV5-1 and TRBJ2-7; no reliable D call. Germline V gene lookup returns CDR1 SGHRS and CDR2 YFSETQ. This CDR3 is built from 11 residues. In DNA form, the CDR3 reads TGTGCCAGCAGTTCGACCTACGAGCAGTACTTC. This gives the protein CASSSTYEQYF.

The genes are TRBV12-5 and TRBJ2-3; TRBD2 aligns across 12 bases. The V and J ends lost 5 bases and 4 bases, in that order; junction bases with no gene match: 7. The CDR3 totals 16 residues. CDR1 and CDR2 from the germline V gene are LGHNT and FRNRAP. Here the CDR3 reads CASGQTSGSGADTQYF. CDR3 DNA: TGTGCTAGTGGTCAGACTAGCGGGAGTGGGGCAGATACGCAGTATTTT.

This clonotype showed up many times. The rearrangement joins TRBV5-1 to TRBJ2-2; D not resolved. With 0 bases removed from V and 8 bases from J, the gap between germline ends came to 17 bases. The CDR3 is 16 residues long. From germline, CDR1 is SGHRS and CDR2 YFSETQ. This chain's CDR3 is CASSLESFPLAGELFF. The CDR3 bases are TGCGCCAGCAGCTTGGAATCGTTCCCCCTGGCGGGGGAGCTGTTTTTT.

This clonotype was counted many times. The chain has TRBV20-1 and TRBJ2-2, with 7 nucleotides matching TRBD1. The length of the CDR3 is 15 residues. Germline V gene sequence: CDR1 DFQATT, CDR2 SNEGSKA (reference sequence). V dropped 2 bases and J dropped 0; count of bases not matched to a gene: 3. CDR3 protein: CSARIGGANTGELFF. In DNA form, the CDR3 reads TGCAGTGCTAGAATAGGGGGCGCGAACACCGGGGAGCTGTTTTTT.

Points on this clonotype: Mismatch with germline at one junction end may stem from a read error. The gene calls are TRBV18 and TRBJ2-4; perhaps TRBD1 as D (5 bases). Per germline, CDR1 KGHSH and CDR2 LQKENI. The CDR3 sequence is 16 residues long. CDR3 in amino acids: CASSPWASKGKNIPYF. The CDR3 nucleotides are TGTGCCAGCTCACCATGGGCCAGCAAGGGGAAAAACATTCCGTACTTC.

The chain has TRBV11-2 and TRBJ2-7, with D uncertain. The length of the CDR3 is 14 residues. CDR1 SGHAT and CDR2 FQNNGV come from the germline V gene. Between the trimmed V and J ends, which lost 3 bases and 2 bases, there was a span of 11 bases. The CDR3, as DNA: TGTGCCAGCAGCTTTCAGACAAGTGCCTACGAGCAGTACTTC. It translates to CASSFQTSAYEQYF.

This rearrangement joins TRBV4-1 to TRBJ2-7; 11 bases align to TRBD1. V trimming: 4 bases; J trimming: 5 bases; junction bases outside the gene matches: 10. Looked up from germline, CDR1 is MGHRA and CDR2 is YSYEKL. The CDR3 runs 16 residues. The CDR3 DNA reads TGCGCCAGCAGCCCAAATTCCGGACAGGGGGCGCACGAGCAGTACTTC. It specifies CASSPNSGQGAHEQYF.

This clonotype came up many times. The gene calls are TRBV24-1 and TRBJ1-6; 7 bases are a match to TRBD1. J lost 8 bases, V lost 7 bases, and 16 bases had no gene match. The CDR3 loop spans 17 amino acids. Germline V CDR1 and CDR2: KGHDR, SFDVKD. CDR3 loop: CATSSLRLEGADSPLHF. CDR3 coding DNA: TGTGCCACCAGCTCCTTGAGGCTTGAGGGGGCGGATTCACCCCTCCACTTT.

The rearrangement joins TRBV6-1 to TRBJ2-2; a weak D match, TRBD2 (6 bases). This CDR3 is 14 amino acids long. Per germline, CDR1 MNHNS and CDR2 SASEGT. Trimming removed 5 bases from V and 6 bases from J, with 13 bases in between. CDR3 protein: CASSRPTRAGELFF. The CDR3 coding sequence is TGTGCCAGCAGTCGTCCGACTAGAGCCGGGGAGCTGTTTTTT.

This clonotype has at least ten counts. CDR3 coding DNA: TGTGCCAGCAGTTTCGAGAGCGGGAGGTACGAGCAGTACTTC. Residues: CASSFESGRYEQYF. This chain uses TRBV27 with TRBJ2-7; 9 nucleotides align to TRBD2. CDR1 is MNHEY and CDR2 is SMNVEV in the germline V gene (reference sequence). The CDR3 has 14 residues. V dropped 3 bases and J dropped 4; count of bases not matched to a gene: 4.